This T cell receptor (beta chain) was identified during a study of metastatic and nonmetastatic thyroid tumors. Overall study: Comparison of repertoires was carried out across blood and tumor or nodule tissue from malignant and benign thyroid patients.

In the original workflow: CDR3 differences across clinicopathological groups were used to build a distant-metastasis classifier for papillary thyroid cancer. Using MiXCR, TCRdb reanalyzed the PCR reads. The V and J calls shown here were made by TCRdb, not taken from the authors' results. The sample consists of 25,000 to 30,000 clones, more than 20% of them appearing once. Study-wide findings and caveats: In both blood and tumor samples, TCR beta diversity was reported significantly higher for malignant than benign nodules.

All patients were treatment-naive before thyroid surgery. This clone was observed at least ten times. Its cognate antigen is unknown. CDR1 is MDHEN, CDR2 SYDVKM, per germline. V shed 6 bases, J shed 4 bases, and the junction held 3 bases outside the gene matches. The CDR3 is 13 residues long. This receptor was obtained from a male donor with papillary thyroid cancer or a benign thyroid nodule (not recorded which). Some clones in this sample may be carry-over from other donors' samples. Sequenced input: blood. The chain couples TRBV28 to TRBJ2-7; 10 positions agree with TRBD1. The CDR3 DNA sequence: TGTGCCAGCAGGGGGGACAGGGGATACGAGCAGTACTTC. It translates to CASRGDRGYEQYF.